The clone carrying this TCR beta chain was seen only a few times. The antigen is not known. Primers: 60 Vbeta forward and 13 Jbeta reverse. Libraries were prepared by immunoSEQ multiplex PCR; TCRdb keeps only in-frame clonotypes and omits some of them. The table lists about 220,000 clones, around 80% of them singletons. The data were taken from a study of cytomegalovirus exposure and HLA in healthy donors. The study, taken as a whole, reports: In a later analysis, several top co-occurrence clusters appeared linked to parvovirus B19, influenza, CMV and Epstein-Barr virus. Specificity for CMV antigens was confirmed in vitro for a few of the CMV-associated chains. Rare sequences made up most TCRs, while some public TCRs were found in many donors.

J lost 7 bases, V lost 5 bases, and 11 bases had no gene match. The CDR3 contains 13 residues. CDR1 is GTSNPN, CDR2 SVGIG, per germline (reference sequence). The TCR sequence derives from a man aged 18 to 29 in good health and CMV-seronegative. The sample taken for sequencing was PBMCs. J is TRBJ2-7 and V is TRBV30; 7 nucleotides match TRBD1. CDR3 residues: CAWARTGAGEQYF. The CDR3 DNA reads as TGTGCCTGGGCCAGGACAGGCGCAGGGGAGCAGTACTTC.